The 28 T cell receptor beta chains below all came from one sample that was sequenced in a study of cytomegalovirus exposure and HLA in healthy donors. The PCR made use of 60 Vbeta and 13 Jbeta primers. TCRdb keeps only in-frame clones here, not all; method: immunoSEQ multiplex PCR. The sample lists 150,000 to 200,000 clones, around 80% occurring once. Sequencing was performed on PBMCs. These receptors were taken from a woman aged 40 to 50 in good health and CMV-seronegative.

Comment on this clone: The same CDR3 also results from other DNA sequences found in this sample. The chain joins TRBV5-1 to TRBJ2-7; TRBD1 is a possible D gene (5 bases). The CDR3 runs 13 residues. Between the trimmed V and J ends, which lost 1 base and 4 bases, there was a span of 9 bases. Germline V gives CDR1 SGHRS, CDR2 YFSETQ. The CDR3 DNA reads TGCGCCAGCAGCTTGCAGGGCTCATACGAGCAGTACTTC. Encoded protein: CASSLQGSYEQYF.

A single count supports this clone. V and J are TRBV6-5 and TRBJ2-7; D is possibly TRBD2 (5 bases). The CDR3 has 15 amino acids. V lost 6 bases and J 3 bases, leaving 18 bases between the germline ends. Germline V lookup: CDR1 MNHEY, CDR2 SVGAGI. For the CDR3, the DNA is TGTGCCAGCAGCCGCGGAGGTGGTTCTCACTACGAGCAGTACTTC. It is translated as CASSRGGGSHYEQYF.

This chain connects TRBV5-1 to TRBJ2-2; D uncertain. Germline assignment: CDR1 SGHRS and CDR2 YFSETQ. The length of the CDR3 is 13 residues. V gave up 3 bases and J gave up 0 bases, with 3 bases separating them. CDR3 DNA sequence: TGCGCCAGCAGCTCTACGAACACCGGGGAGCTGTTTTTT. Protein sequence: CASSSTNTGELFF.

The chain is built from TRBV6-4 and TRBJ1-2, with TRBD1 matching over 9 bases. After removal of 8 bases from V and 7 bases from J, the junction contained 8 bases not matched to a gene. The length of the CDR3 is 13 residues. The germline V gene has CDR1 MRHNA and CDR2 SNTAGT. The CDR3 is CASPGQGETGYTF. The CDR3 DNA sequence: TGTGCCAGCCCGGGACAGGGCGAGACTGGCTACACCTTC.

The chain combines TRBV4-2 with TRBJ2-5; 8 bases align to TRBD2. V was pared by 4 bases and J by 1 base, with 5 bases of the junction left unmatched. CDR1 and CDR2 (germline): LGHNA, YNFKEQ. This CDR3 comprises 15 residues. The DNA for the CDR3 is TGTGCCAGCAGCCGTGTAGGGACTAGCCAAGAGACCCAGTACTTC. This encodes CASSRVGTSQETQYF.

The V and J genes are TRBV27 and TRBJ2-7; tentative D call: TRBD1 (6 bases). From germline, CDR1 is MNHEY and CDR2 SMNVEV (reference sequence). CDR3 length equals 11 residues. The V and J ends lost 7 bases and 10 bases respectively, with 14 bases between them. The CDR3 is CASIRGGEQYF. The CDR3 DNA is TGTGCCAGCATTCGAGGGGGAGAACAGTACTTC.

The rearrangement uses TRBV6-5 and TRBJ2-5; TRBD1 matches 8 bases. The assigned J gene may be wrong: the sequence end matches TRBJ2-7 better. Germline V CDR1 and CDR2: MNHEY, SVGAGI. The CDR3 consists of 15 residues. The CDR3 DNA reads TGTGCCAGCAGTTATGGCGGGACAGGCTCCTACGAGCAGTACTTC. It translates to CASSYGGTGSYEQYF.

The chain carries TRBV5-1 and TRBJ2-3; a weak D match, TRBD2 (5 bases). V was cut by 4 bases and J by 2 bases, with 14 bases left in between. Germline assignment: CDR1 SGHRS and CDR2 YFSETQ. This CDR3 contains 15 residues. DNA for the CDR3: TGCGCCAGCAGCCCTCGGAGGACCTACACAGATACGCAGTATTTT. Protein sequence: CASSPRRTYTDTQYF.

The chain combines TRBV9 with TRBJ2-3; 8 nucleotides agree with TRBD2. Trimming removed 3 bases from V and 2 bases from J; junction bases left unmatched: 5. The CDR3 is 15 residues long. In germline, CDR1 is SGDLS, CDR2 YYNGEE. The CDR3 sequence is CASSAPGLVTDTQYF. The CDR3 bases are TGTGCCAGCAGCGCCCCGGGACTAGTCACAGATACGCAGTATTTT.

This clone was detected only once. The rearrangement links TRBV5-1 to TRBJ2-5; 9 bases line up with TRBD2. The J call may be faulty, since TRBJ2-7 better matches the DNA end. This CDR3 comprises 14 residues. Germline assignment: CDR1 SGHRS and CDR2 YFSETQ. The CDR3 DNA reads TGCGCCAGCAATTTTAGAGCGGGAGGCTACGAGCAGTACTTC. Its translation: CASNFRAGGYEQYF.

For this clone: One end of the junction varies from germline; a read error may be responsible. The rearrangement uses TRBV7-9 and TRBJ2-5; the D gene is possibly TRBD2 (6 bases). Germline CDR1 is SEHNR and CDR2 is FQNEAQ (reference sequence). The CDR3 is 15 amino acids. CDR3 region: CSSSTPRGTQETQYF. The CDR3 DNA reads as TGTTCCAGCAGCACGCCTCGGGGGACCCAAGAGACCCAGTACTTC.

Only one count was recorded for this clone. The rearrangement links TRBV5-1 to TRBJ1-2; D may be TRBD1 (6 bases). V gave up 4 bases and J gave up 2 bases, with 15 bases separating them. Germline-derived CDR1 and CDR2 are SGHRS and YFSETQ. CDR3 length: 15 amino acids. The CDR3 reads CASSPGTLRNYGYTF. DNA for the CDR3: TGCGCCAGCAGCCCAGGGACACTACGCAACTATGGCTACACCTTC.

The CDR3 sequence is CASSDTGPLIQPQHF. CDR3 nucleotide sequence: TGTGCCAGCAGTGATACAGGGCCGTTGATTCAGCCCCAGCATTTT. The chain joins TRBV2 to TRBJ1-5; weak D call: TRBD1 (6 bases). The V end lost 3 bases, the J end lost 6 bases, and 15 bases lay between the germline ends. This CDR3 is 15 amino acids long. Germline V lookup: CDR1 SNHLY, CDR2 FYNNEI.

This sequence joins TRBV29-1 and TRBJ2-3; 8 nucleotides match TRBD2. Germline lookup yields CDR1 SQVTM and CDR2 ANQGSEA. The CDR3 has 14 residues. The CDR3 bases are TGCACCACGGGGGGGGCCTCTAGCACAGATACGCAGTATTTT. The encoded protein is CTTGGASSTDTQYF.

The chain couples TRBV6-5 to TRBJ2-7; a possible D gene is TRBD1 (6 bases). This CDR3 has 16 amino acids. Deletions cut 4 bases from V and 0 bases from J, with 16 bases between. CDR1 and CDR2 (germline): MNHEY, SVGAGI. The CDR3 sequence: CASSSLRTVGSYEQYF. Here the CDR3 DNA reads TGTGCCAGCAGTTCACTCAGGACAGTCGGCTCCTACGAGCAGTACTTC.

The chain recombines TRBV10-2 with TRBJ1-1, with D perhaps TRBD1 (6 bases). With 7 bases removed from V and 0 bases from J, the gap between germline ends came to 12 bases. Germline CDR1 and CDR2: WSHSY and SAAADI. CDR3 length equals 14 residues. The CDR3 here is CASNNRVMNTEAFF. The CDR3 DNA reads TGCGCCAGCAACAACAGGGTTATGAACACTGAAGCTTTCTTT.

The rearrangement links TRBV5-6 to TRBJ1-2; D not resolved. The CDR3 extends over 12 amino acids. Germline loops: CDR1 SGHDT, CDR2 YYEEEE. Trimming stripped 0 bases from V and 8 bases from J, with 8 bases between. CDR3 sequence (DNA): TGTGCCAGCAGCTTGGAACCGCGGGGCTACACCTTC. Protein product: CASSLEPRGYTF.

This rearrangement joins TRBV18 to TRBJ2-6; possible D gene TRBD1, 6 bases. This CDR3 has 18 residues. The V gene's germline CDR1 is KGHSH and CDR2 LQKENI. The V and J ends lost 3 bases and 0 bases respectively, with 15 bases between them. The CDR3 DNA sequence: TGTGCCAGCTCACCTTTGGACAGTACCTACTCTGGGGCCAACGTCCTGACTTTC. As protein: CASSPLDSTYSGANVLTF.

CDR3 protein: CASSQGGSYNEQFF. The CDR3 nucleotides read TGTGCCAGCAGTCAGGGGGGCTCCTACAATGAGCAGTTCTTC. The V gene is TRBV27, the J gene TRBJ2-1; TRBD1 might be the D (7 bases). V was shortened by 5 bases and J by 0 bases, with 8 bases between the two germline ends. Germline CDR1 MNHEY, CDR2 SMNVEV (reference sequence). CDR3 length: 14 amino acids.

The CDR3 loop reads CASSLVGTHPQGQFF. CDR3 nucleotide sequence: TGTGCCAGCAGCTTAGTTGGAACACATCCGCAGGGGCAGTTCTTC. The chain recombines TRBV7-9 with TRBJ2-1, with D maybe TRBD1 (5 bases). The CDR3 runs 15 residues. V lost 1 base to trimming and J lost 12 bases, with 19 bases between them. Germline loops: CDR1 SEHNR, CDR2 FQNEAQ (reference sequence).

This clone has only one observation. The chain carries TRBV19 and TRBJ2-3, with 11 bases lining up with TRBD2. There are 15 residues in the CDR3. Germline V gene sequence: CDR1 LNHDA, CDR2 SQIVND (reference sequence). Trimming took 3 bases from V and 2 from J; bases not matched to a gene: 1. CDR3 sequence reads: CASSISGGATDTQYF. Here the CDR3 DNA reads TGTGCCAGTAGTATTAGCGGGGGGGCCACAGATACGCAGTATTTT.

The V call is TRBV6-5, the J call TRBJ1-1; 7 bases agree with TRBD1. V gave up 2 bases and J gave up 1 base; unmatched junction bases: 4. This CDR3 has 15 amino acids. Germline CDR1 is MNHEY and CDR2 is SVGAGI. This CDR3 reads CASSYGQAWNTEAFF. CDR3 bases: TGTGCCAGCAGTTACGGACAGGCCTGGAACACTGAAGCTTTCTTT.

This clone was recorded once. V is TRBV6-6 and J is TRBJ1-1; possible D gene TRBD1, 6 bases. This CDR3 contains 15 residues. Per the germline V gene, CDR1 is MNHNY and CDR2 is SVGAGI (reference sequence). V lost 6 bases, J lost 8 bases, and 22 bases lay in between. CDR3 residues: CASRPPGQATKEAFF. CDR3 nucleotide sequence: TGTGCCAGCAGGCCTCCGGGACAAGCCACCAAAGAAGCTTTCTTT.

V and J are TRBV5-1 and TRBJ2-2; 9 nucleotides agree with TRBD1. CDR1 and CDR2 from the germline V gene are SGHRS and YFSETQ. This CDR3 spans 14 amino acids. V lost 2 bases and J lost 6; bases outside the gene matches: 2. CDR3 loop: CASSLQGAAGELFF. CDR3 bases: TGCGCCAGCAGCTTACAGGGGGCAGCCGGGGAGCTGTTTTTT.

This chain links TRBV6-4 with TRBJ2-1; D is possibly TRBD1 (6 bases). Germline-derived CDR1 and CDR2 are MRHNA and SNTAGT. V shed 9 bases and J shed 5 bases, with 14 bases lying between them. CDR3 length equals 13 residues. This CDR3 is CARQKGENNEQFF. The DNA of the CDR3 is TGTGCCAGACAAAAGGGGGAAAACAATGAGCAGTTCTTC.

The chain joins TRBV7-2 to TRBJ1-1; 7 bases are a match to TRBD1. The CDR3 length is 13 residues. With 5 bases clipped from V and 8 bases from J, the junction kept 8 bases outside the gene matches. Germline loops: CDR1 SGHTA, CDR2 FQGNSA. CDR3 DNA sequence: TGTGCCAGCAGCCGTTGGGACAGCCACGAAGCTTTCTTT. It translates to CASSRWDSHEAFF.

This chain links TRBV29-1 with TRBJ2-4; tentative D call: TRBD1 (6 bases). Germline CDR1 is SQVTM and CDR2 is ANQGSEA. V dropped 6 bases and J dropped 4 bases, with 10 bases sitting between them. The CDR3 sequence is 12 residues long. CDR3 DNA: TGCAGCGTGTCGACAGGAAAAAACATTCAGTACTTC. Encoded protein: CSVSTGKNIQYF. The full variable domain, with the rest looked up from reference TRBV29-1 and TRBJ2-4, is SAVISQKPSRDICQRGTSLTIQCQVDSQVTMMFWYRQQPGQSLTLIATANQGSEATYESGFVIDKFPISRPNLTFSTLTVSNMSPEDSSIYLCSVSTGKNIQYFGAGTRLSVL.

CDR3 amino acids: CSVRQGAGETQYF. DNA of the CDR3: TGCAGCGTTAGACAGGGGGCCGGGGAGACCCAGTACTTC. This sequence joins TRBV29-1 and TRBJ2-5, with TRBD1 matching over 10 bases. With V trimmed by 5 bases and J by 5 bases, 5 bases remained unmatched. The CDR3 runs to 13 residues. Germline CDR1 SQVTM, CDR2 ANQGSEA.